This entry lists 10 T cell receptor beta chains sequenced from one sample in a study of beta chain features in type 1 diabetes. Findings of the study overall: In all four CD4+ subsets, TCRB CDR3 length was significantly, moderately reduced in type 1 diabetes.

These receptors are not linked to any known antigen. Isolated RNA was reverse transcribed in full, so expressed TCRB transcripts were sequenced. The assay was immunoSEQ multiplex PCR, and TCRdb's table has in-frame clones only and misses some. The sample contains more than 300,000 clones, around 9% of which appear only once. Sequenced sample: central memory CD4+ T cells from blood. These receptors all come from a young man with type 1 diabetes.

This clone came up a few times. The CDR3: CASRWGGYTEAFF. In nucleotides, the CDR3 is TGTGCCAGCAGATGGGGAGGATACACTGAAGCTTTCTTT. V is TRBV28 and J is TRBJ1-1; D uncertain. Trimming removed 6 bases at V and 3 bases at J, with 11 bases between. CDR3 length equals 13 residues. CDR1 is MDHEN, CDR2 SYDVKM, per germline.

This clone was picked up a small number of times. This sequence joins TRBV7-9 and TRBJ1-5, with D possibly TRBD1 on 5 matching bases. The CDR3 length is 13 residues. Looked up from germline, CDR1 is SEHNR and CDR2 is FQNEAQ (reference sequence). The V end was cut by 5 bases, the J end by 4 bases, with 9 bases between. The CDR3 sequence is CASSRDGNQPQHF. CDR3 bases: TGTGCCAGCAGCCGGGACGGAAATCAGCCCCAGCATTTT.

The sample holds a few counts of this clone. The V and J genes are TRBV9 and TRBJ2-4, with TRBD2 matching 7 bases. The V gene end was trimmed by 0 bases and the J gene end by 2 bases; junction bases not matched to a gene: 5. Germline V gene sequence: CDR1 SGDLS, CDR2 YYNGEE. CDR3 length equals 16 residues. CDR3 protein: CASSVGASGTKNIQYF. CDR3 in DNA: TGTGCCAGCAGCGTAGGGGCTAGCGGAACCAAAAACATTCAGTACTTC.

This clone has a count of ten or more. The chain combines TRBV28 with TRBJ2-7; D call uncertain. V was shortened by 4 bases and J by 9 bases, with 13 bases between the two germline ends. This CDR3 is 12 amino acids long. CDR1 is MDHEN and CDR2 is SYDVKM in the germline V gene. The CDR3 reads CASSSGSAGQYF. The CDR3 region has the DNA TGTGCCAGCAGTTCCGGCTCCGCCGGGCAGTACTTC.

This chain uses TRBV25-1 with TRBJ1-4; D remains ambiguous. The V end lost 1 base, the J end lost 7 bases, and 4 bases lay between the germline ends. Per germline, CDR1 MGHDK and CDR2 SYGVNS. The CDR3 extends over 12 amino acids. The DNA of the CDR3 is TGTGCCAGCAGTGAATGGGGTGAAAAACTGTTTTTT. Amino acids: CASSEWGEKLFF.

This chain uses TRBV7-2 with TRBJ2-2; TRBD2 agrees at 7 bases. Germline CDR1 and CDR2: SGHTA and FQGNSA. V was clipped by 5 bases and J by 0 bases; unmatched bases: 9. The CDR3 consists of 17 residues. For the CDR3, the DNA is TGTGCCAGCAGCCCCCGGTGGGAGGGCGCGAACACCGGGGAGCTGTTTTTT. As protein: CASSPRWEGANTGELFF.

The rearrangement uses TRBV4-3 and TRBJ2-1; TRBD1 aligns across 9 bases. Trimming cost V 4 bases and J 5 bases; bases outside gene matches: 6. Germline-derived CDR1 and CDR2 are LGHNA and YSLEER. The CDR3 runs to 15 residues. In nucleotides, the CDR3 is TGCGCCAGCAGCCCGGGACAGGGTAACAACAATGAGCAGTTCTTC. As protein: CASSPGQGNNNEQFF.

This chain connects TRBV15 to TRBJ2-5; TRBD1 matches 9 bases. J gave up 5 bases and V 5 bases, and 3 bases lay outside the gene matches. Germline V CDR1 and CDR2: LNHNV, YYDKDF (reference sequence). The CDR3 has 13 residues. The CDR3 bases are TGTGCCACCAGCTTACAGGGGGCTGAGACCCAGTACTTC. Protein: CATSLQGAETQYF.

The genes are TRBV29-1 and TRBJ1-3; 7 nucleotides line up with TRBD1. The CDR3 spans 14 residues. Unmatched junction bases numbered 7, after V lost 4 bases and J lost 4 bases. Germline loops: CDR1 SQVTM, CDR2 ANQGSEA. The CDR3 region is CSVAVTGRGNTIYF. The CDR3 DNA reads as TGCAGCGTTGCCGTGACAGGGCGGGGAAACACCATATATTTT.

The sample holds many counts of this clone. The V call is TRBV15, the J call TRBJ1-6, with 9 bases that match TRBD1. With V trimmed by 1 base and J by 9 bases, 10 bases remained unmatched. The CDR3 extends over 17 amino acids. Per germline, CDR1 LNHNV and CDR2 YYDKDF (reference sequence). The CDR3 sequence: CATSRAAWGTGLSPLHF. In DNA form, the CDR3 reads TGTGCCACCAGCAGAGCTGCGTGGGGGACAGGGCTTTCACCCCTCCACTTT.